The clone carrying this T cell receptor (beta chain) was observed a few times. Its antigen is undetermined. Sequenced by immunoSEQ multiplex PCR; TCRdb stores in-frame clones only, minus some. In the table there are 3,000 to 4,500 clones, around 82% of which are singletons. These data come from a study of immune evolution from preneoplasia to lung adenocarcinoma. General study points: T cell clonality was higher in KRAS-mutant than EGFR-mutant or wild-type nodules. Top clone share appeared to fall from AAH through AIS, MIA, adenocarcinoma. Later-stage lesions appeared to have more T cells, more diversity, less clonality.

Sample: FFPE lung adenocarcinoma in situ tissue. The sequence was collected from a person between 70 and 80 years old with lung adenocarcinoma.

The CDR3 region is CASTQGLNTEAFF. CDR3 coding DNA: TGTGCCAGCACCCAGGGTCTGAACACTGAAGCTTTCTTT. The J gene is TRBJ1-1, the V gene TRBV2; D may be TRBD1 (5 bases). The CDR3 consists of 13 residues. The V end was cut by 7 bases, the J end by 0 bases, with 9 bases between. Germline CDR1 and CDR2: SNHLY and FYNNEI. Supplemented by reference TRBV2 and TRBJ1-1, the full variable domain reads EPEVTQTPSHQVTQMGQEVILRCVPISNHLYFYWYRQILGQKVEFLVSFYNNEISEKSEIFDDQFSVERPDGSNFTLKIRSTKLEDSAMYFCASTQGLNTEAFFGQGTRLTVV.